The 9 T cell receptor beta chains reported below all come from one sample, sequenced in a study of shared clonotypes between healthy human individuals. The data were produced by immunoSEQ multiplex PCR, yet TCRdb's version contains in-frame clones alone and is incomplete. The table records millions of clones, approximately 95% of them present only once. Specimen: naive CD4+ T cells sorted from blood. Subset of the sample: CD45RA+ positively selected. Receptors originate from a man younger than 35 in good health.

The chain joins TRBV10-2 to TRBJ2-2; weak D call: TRBD1 (5 bases). CDR1 WSHSY and CDR2 SAAADI come from the germline V gene. V shed 5 bases and J shed 3 bases, with 7 bases lying between them. This CDR3 spans 13 amino acids. CDR3 residues: CASSTRDTGELFF. CDR3 nucleotides: TGCGCCAGCAGTACCAGGGACACCGGGGAGCTGTTTTTT.

V and J are TRBV7-9 and TRBJ1-4; D gene uncertain. Germline V CDR1 and CDR2: SEHNR, FQNEAQ (reference sequence). The CDR3 spans 14 residues. The V and J ends lost 1 base and 8 bases respectively, with 11 bases between them. The CDR3 DNA follows: TGTGCCAGCAGCTTAGGGGCCGGAGGAGAAAAACTGTTTTTT. Translating it yields CASSLGAGGEKLFF.

The V call is TRBV6-5, the J call TRBJ1-2; no firm D call. The CDR3 consists of 12 residues. V gave up 2 bases and J gave up 7 bases, with 8 bases separating them. Germline V CDR1 and CDR2: MNHEY, SVGAGI. The CDR3 is CASSYTSLGYTF. In DNA form, the CDR3 reads TGTGCCAGCAGTTACACCAGCCTTGGCTACACCTTC.

The V call is TRBV5-1, the J call TRBJ2-3; D is perhaps TRBD2 (5 bases). Trimming took 2 bases from V and 2 from J, leaving 9 bases between them. This CDR3 contains 14 residues. Germline lookup yields CDR1 SGHRS and CDR2 YFSETQ. The DNA for the CDR3 is TGCGCCAGCAGCTTCCTAGCACACACAGATACGCAGTATTTT. Encoded protein: CASSFLAHTDTQYF.

The CDR3 reads CASSLGLAGGTYEQYF. DNA for the CDR3: TGTGCCAGCAGCTTAGGGCTAGCGGGAGGTACCTACGAGCAGTACTTC. This chain joins TRBV7-8 and TRBJ2-7; 11 bases agree with TRBD2. The CDR3 contains 16 residues. In germline, CDR1 is SGHVS, CDR2 FQNEAQ. With 1 base clipped from V and 2 bases from J, the junction kept 4 bases outside the gene matches.

The rearrangement links TRBV30 to TRBJ2-3; 7 nucleotides match TRBD2. The CDR3 covers 14 residues. J was trimmed by 3 bases and V by 1 base; bases with no gene match: 4. Germline V lookup: CDR1 GTSNPN, CDR2 SVGIG (reference sequence). In nucleotides, the CDR3 is TGTGCCTGGAGTGCCGGGGGGTGGACAGATACGCAGTATTTT. Its translation: CAWSAGGWTDTQYF.

The chain uses TRBV10-3 and TRBJ2-3; D is undetermined. Trimming shortened V by 9 bases and J by 1 base, and 5 bases separated the two germline ends. The CDR3 is made up of 11 amino acids. Germline CDR1 is ENHRY and CDR2 is SYGVKD. The CDR3 loop reads CAIAGTDTQYF. CDR3 DNA sequence: TGTGCCATAGCTGGCACAGATACGCAGTATTTT.

This clone was picked up one time. This sample includes further DNA sequences coding for the same CDR3. The V call is TRBV6-5, the J call TRBJ2-7; 12 bases match TRBD1. The ends lost 2 bases at V and 4 bases at J; junction bases unmatched: 3. CDR1 and CDR2 from the germline V gene are MNHEY and SVGAGI. The CDR3 has 15 amino acids. CDR3: CASSYRDRGLYEQYF. The DNA of the CDR3 is TGTGCCAGCAGTTACCGGGACAGGGGGCTATACGAGCAGTACTTC.

About this clone itself: Within the sample, other DNA sequences also encode this same CDR3. V gene TRBV15 combines with J gene TRBJ2-2; D not resolved. Germline assignment: CDR1 LNHNV and CDR2 YYDKDF (reference sequence). The CDR3 loop spans 12 amino acids. V gave up 1 base and J gave up 5 bases, with 2 bases separating them. The CDR3 sequence is CATSRGTGELFF. The CDR3 DNA reads TGTGCCACCAGCAGAGGAACCGGGGAGCTGTTTTTT.